A selection of T cell receptor beta chains follows, all from one sample in a study of T cells in Graves' hyperthyroidism and ophthalmopathy. Each CDR3 protein is one row after TCRdb ran MiXCR on the multiplex PCR reads. The profile covers under 400,000 distinct CDR3 sequences, with about 15% appearing a single time and approximately 19% taken by the ten largest. Material for sequencing was blood. The receptors were gathered from a woman in her sixties or seventies with Graves' ophthalmopathy. CDR3s include the opening cysteine and the closing phenylalanine or tryptophan. A D gene is named only where the DNA matches it firmly. Clone size is given for some rows only: seen once, a few or many times, or a class if the clone is expanded.

>NA|many|TRBJ2-5|TRBV5-1
CASSLMRGLQETQYF
TGCGCCAGCAGCTTGATGCGGGGGCTGCAAGAGACCCAGTACTTC
>TRBD2|many|TRBJ2-1|TRBV7-2
CASSQGLVAQEQFF
TGTGCCAGCAGCCAGGGACTAGTGGCACAGGAGCAGTTCTTC
>NA|NA|TRBJ1-4|TRBV6-1
CASRQGNEKLFF
TGTGCCAGCAGGCAGGGCAATGAAAAACTGTTTTTT
>NA|many|TRBJ1-5|TRBV6-1
CASRGVGGQPQHF
TGTGCCAGCAGGGGGGTGGGGGGTCAGCCCCAGCATTTT
>NA|many|TRBJ2-2|TRBV3-1
CASSLRTGANTGELFF
TGTGCCAGCAGCCTACGGACCGGGGCGAACACCGGGGAGCTGTTTTTT
>NA|NA|TRBJ1-1|TRBV28
CASSARGRTTEAFF
TGTGCCAGCTCAGCCAGGGGCCGTACCACTGAAGCTTTCTTT
>NA|many|TRBJ2-5|TRBV10-3
CAVGAGLRETQYF
TGTGCTGTTGGGGCAGGGCTGCGGGAGACCCAGTACTTC
>TRBD2|many|TRBJ2-1|TRBV11-2
CASSYLGLAYNEQFF
TGTGCCAGCAGTTACTTAGGACTAGCCTACAATGAGCAGTTCTTC
>NA|many|TRBJ2-5|TRBV20-1
CSARALHRAQETQYF
TGCAGTGCTAGAGCCTTGCACAGGGCTCAAGAGACCCAGTACTTC
>TRBD1|many|TRBJ1-2|TRBV4-2
CASSHTGGFTNYGYTF
TGTGCCAGCAGCCACACAGGGGGATTCACTAACTATGGCTACACCTTC
>TRBD2|many|TRBJ2-3|TRBV7-3
CASSPGLVVDTQYF
TGTGCCAGCAGCCCGGGACTAGTGGTAGATACGCAGTATTTT
>TRBD1|few|TRBJ1-4|TRBV28
CASRKTGGLEKLFF
TGTGCCAGCAGGAAGACAGGGGGCCTTGAAAAACTGTTTTTT
>NA|few|TRBJ2-1|TRBV13
CASSLAGGGRVYEQFF
TGTGCCAGCAGCTTAGCCGGGGGCGGGAGAGTATATGAGCAGTTCTTC
>NA|NA|TRBJ1-4|TRBV2
CASSEQGRQEKLFF
TGTGCCAGCTCCGAGCAGGGGAGGCAAGAAAAACTGTTTTTT
>NA|many|TRBJ1-1|TRBV28
CASSRLRNTEAFF
TGTGCCAGCAGCCGTTTAAGGAACACTGAAGCTTTCTTT
>NA|many|TRBJ2-5|TRBV20-1
CSASRVGRRETQYF
TGCAGTGCCAGTCGGGTGGGCCGGCGGGAGACCCAGTACTTC
>TRBD2|NA|TRBJ2-5|TRBV4-1
CASSLTGAGEETQYF
TGCGCCAGCAGCCTTACGGGAGCGGGAGAAGAGACCCAGTACTTC
>NA|many|TRBJ1-5|TRBV3-1
CASSQEGSQPQHF
TGTGCCAGCAGCCAAGAGGGCAGTCAGCCCCAGCATTTT
>NA|many|TRBJ1-1|TRBV5-1
CASSLVSGAMNTEAFF
TGCGCCAGCAGCTTGGTTTCGGGGGCCATGAACACTGAAGCTTTCTTT
>NA|many|TRBJ2-5|TRBV29-1
CSTVASPGETQYF
TGCAGCACCGTCGCGAGCCCCGGGGAGACCCAGTACTTC
>NA|many|TRBJ2-3|TRBV30
CALEGQRATDTQYF
TGTGCCTTGGAGGGCCAGCGGGCCACAGATACGCAGTATTTT